The rows below give T cell receptor beta chains drawn from one sample of a study of blood T cell repertoires in COVID-19. The protocol was immunoSEQ multiplex PCR, while the TCRdb copy is restricted to in-frame clones and leaves out a portion. The sample includes roughly 130,000 clones, roughly 80% of them seen just once. The material sequenced was peripheral blood. Every receptor here comes from a man aged 45-65 years with acute or convalescent COVID-19. Both conserved end residues are part of each CDR3.

TRBV7-2,TRBJ2-1,CASSSDRGGEQFF
TRBV2,TRBJ1-4,CASSETRQGVEKLFF
TRBV7-6,TRBJ2-2,CASSFEAGGYTGELFF
TRBV18,TRBJ1-3,CASSPNTLSGNTIYF
TRBV2,TRBJ1-6,CASRGQGLASYNSPLHF
TRBV2,TRBJ1-5,CASSVTGGNQPQHF
TRBV6-5,TRBJ1-1,CASRGGDTEAFF
TRBV27,TRBJ1-1,CASSLEGTGFGTEAFF
TRBV6-5,TRBJ2-7,CASIGQGPYEQYF
TRBV3-1/TRBV3-2,TRBJ1-2,CASSRLTGGNYGYTF
TRBV5-8,TRBJ1-5,CASSLAGFGNQPQHF
TRBV7-8,TRBJ2-1,CASSFTLDSGNNEQFF
TRBV6-1,TRBJ1-2,CASSELSHSNYGYTF
TRBV19,TRBJ1-1,CASSRETGPSISTEAFF
TRBV5-6,TRBJ2-2,CASSSTWQRQNTGELFF
TRBV19,TRBJ1-2,CASSPDRTYGYTF
TRBV3-1/TRBV3-2,TRBJ1-2,CASSQGSGLYGYTF
TRBV7-9,TRBJ2-3,CASSQSADTQYF
TRBV13,TRBJ1-1,CASSLGGWGRGMNTEAFF
TRBV6-5,TRBJ1-2,CASSSRGRYGYTF
TRBV5-5,TRBJ2-3,CASSPTVSTDTQYF
TRBV5-6,TRBJ1-1,CASSLILQGAPEAFF
TRBV10-3,TRBJ2-5,CAISERGKETQYF
TRBV6-5,TRBJ2-4,CASRVRGQNIQYF
TRBV29-1,TRBJ2-3,CSVRRAGDRTDTQYF
TRBV6-4,TRBJ2-2,CASRRLADTGELFF
TRBV2,TRBJ2-3,CASSRGAADTQYF
TRBV6-6,TRBJ2-2,CPSGRNTGELFF
TRBV2,TRBJ2-7,CASSSLAGGREQYF
TRBV5-1,TRBJ2-5,CASSPGLAGGETQYF
TRBV15,TRBJ2-3,CATSRDRVDTQYF
TRBV27,TRBJ2-1,CASSLGRQSRYNEQFF